Following are 17 T cell receptor beta chains from one sample sequenced in a study of OX40 agonist ivuxolimab in advanced cancers. Profiled with immunoSEQ multiplex PCR; TCRdb holds only in-frame clones, not every one. Of some 76,000 clones listed, 85% were seen once; the top ten hold around 2%. The material was CD4+ or CD8+ T cells sorted from blood, obtained in a trial of the OX40 agonist ivuxolimab. All receptors derive from an adult with an advanced solid tumor such as melanoma, head and neck, liver or kidney cancer.

This chain's CDR3 is CASRTGLAGGPQETQYF. The DNA for the CDR3 is TGTGCCAGCAGGACGGGACTAGCGGGGGGGCCACAAGAGACCCAGTACTTC. The J gene is TRBJ2-5, the V gene TRBV5-4; 16 nucleotides line up with TRBD2. The J segment lost 2 bases and the V segment lost 5 bases, leaving 6 bases of the junction unmatched. The CDR3 is 17 residues long. Germline CDR1 is SGHNT and CDR2 is YYREEE (reference sequence).

V gene TRBV20-1 combines with J gene TRBJ2-5, with unresolved D. Trimming cost V 6 bases and J 5 bases, with 10 bases left between them. CDR1 and CDR2 from the germline V gene are DFQATT and SNEGSKA (reference sequence). This CDR3 is 11 amino acids long. CDR3 amino acids: CSARRRETQYF. Written as DNA, the CDR3 is TGCAGTGCCCGAAGAAGGGAGACCCAGTACTTC.

The J gene is TRBJ1-6, the V gene TRBV28, with D possibly matching TRBD1 (6 bases). Trimming left V 6 bases short and J 2 bases short, with 11 bases between. The CDR3 consists of 15 residues. Looked up from germline, CDR1 is MDHEN and CDR2 is SYDVKM. CDR3 amino acids: CASSLQGPYNSPLHF. The CDR3 DNA sequence: TGTGCCAGCAGCTTACAGGGTCCCTATAATTCACCCCTCCACTTT.

The chain is built from TRBV7-9 and TRBJ1-1, with 8 nucleotides matching TRBD1. The CDR3 consists of 16 residues. Germline-derived CDR1 and CDR2 are SEHNR and FQNEAQ (reference sequence). Losses at the gene ends were 6 bases for V and 2 bases for J; bases not matched to a gene: 11. CDR3 bases: TGTGCCAGCAGAGACAGGGGCGTCTCAACTAACACTGAAGCTTTCTTT. This gives the protein CASRDRGVSTNTEAFF. The whole variable domain, remainder taken from reference TRBV7-9 and TRBJ1-1, is DTGVSQNPRHKITKRGQNVTFRCDPISEHNRLYWYRQTLGQGPEFLTYFQNEAQLEKSRLLSDRFSAERPKGSFSTLEIQRTEQGDSAMYLCASRDRGVSTNTEAFFGQGTRLTVV.

The chain uses TRBV4-2 and TRBJ2-7; either TRBD1 or TRBD2 may supply D (6 bases each). Per germline, CDR1 LGHNA and CDR2 YNFKEQ. The V end was cut by 4 bases, the J end by 5 bases, with 15 bases between. CDR3 length: 14 residues. CDR3 sequence (DNA): TGTGCCAGCAGCCGAACGTTAGGGGGGAACGAGCAGTACTTC. It translates to CASSRTLGGNEQYF.

This chain uses TRBV7-3 with TRBJ2-7; D perhaps matches TRBD1 (6 bases). Germline values: CDR1 SGHTA, CDR2 FQGTGA. There are 13 residues in the CDR3. Trimming pared 5 bases from V and 5 bases from J, leaving 13 bases between. This CDR3 reads CASSQFPGDEQYF. The CDR3 DNA sequence: TGTGCCAGCAGCCAATTCCCAGGGGACGAGCAGTACTTC.

The chain employs TRBV5-1 and TRBJ2-7, with D perhaps TRBD1 (6 bases). Germline CDR1 is SGHRS and CDR2 is YFSETQ. The V end was cut by 4 bases, the J end by 5 bases, with 13 bases between. The CDR3 has 13 amino acids. CDR3 nucleotide sequence: TGCGCCAGCAGCCCCGGGACATTCAACGAGCAGTACTTC. Translating it yields CASSPGTFNEQYF.

The CDR3, as DNA: TGTGCCAGCAGGACAGGCCAAGAGACCCAGTACTTC. The encoded protein is CASRTGQETQYF. The chain combines TRBV6-5 with TRBJ2-5; TRBD1 might be the D (6 bases). The CDR3 is 12 residues long. V shed 6 bases and J shed 1 base, with 6 bases lying between them. Germline CDR1 and CDR2: MNHEY and SVGAGI.

The chain joins TRBV20-1 to TRBJ2-1; D not certain. The germline V and J ends were trimmed by 6 bases and 7 bases, with 10 bases remaining between them. This CDR3 is 11 amino acids long. Germline V gene lookup returns CDR1 DFQATT and CDR2 SNEGSKA (reference sequence). The CDR3 nucleotides read TGCAGTGCCACAGAGGTAAATGAGCAGTTCTTC. This sequence encodes CSATEVNEQFF.

This clone was detected once. The CDR3 is CASSLGASSPYEQYF. The CDR3 coding sequence is TGTGCCAGCAGTTTAGGAGCTAGCTCTCCCTACGAGCAGTACTTC. This chain joins TRBV27 and TRBJ2-7, with D tentatively TRBD2 (5 bases). Germline CDR1 and CDR2: MNHEY and SMNVEV (reference sequence). Trimming cost V 2 bases and J 2 bases, with 13 bases left between them. CDR3 size: 15 residues.

The J gene is TRBJ2-5, the V gene TRBV19; D remains ambiguous. V lost 3 bases to trimming and J lost 1 base, with 12 bases between them. The CDR3 consists of 15 residues. Per the germline V gene, CDR1 is LNHDA and CDR2 is SQIVND (reference sequence). CDR3 sequence: CASSIRTGPQETQYF. DNA of the CDR3: TGTGCCAGTAGTATCAGAACGGGTCCCCAAGAGACCCAGTACTTC.

The chain carries TRBV7-2 and TRBJ2-3; D is uncertain. The CDR3 has 14 residues. V was shortened by 5 bases and J by 6 bases, with 15 bases between the two germline ends. Per the germline V gene, CDR1 is SGHTA and CDR2 is FQGNSA. CDR3 protein: CASSLARNRDTQYF. CDR3 coding DNA: TGTGCCAGCAGCCTCGCCAGGAATCGTGATACGCAGTATTTT.

The chain employs TRBV27 and TRBJ2-5, with D perhaps matching TRBD2 (6 bases). CDR1 MNHEY and CDR2 SMNVEV come from the germline V gene (reference sequence). Deletions cut 3 bases from V and 2 bases from J, with 22 bases between. CDR3 length: 18 residues. The CDR3 coding sequence is TGTGCCAGCAGTTTCACGGCCCAGGGCGGGAAATTTCAAGAGACCCAGTACTTC. This sequence encodes CASSFTAQGGKFQETQYF.

V and J are TRBV7-2 and TRBJ2-1, with 15 bases fitting TRBD2. Germline V gene lookup returns CDR1 SGHTA and CDR2 FQGNSA. V was pared by 5 bases and J by 1 base, with 9 bases of the junction left unmatched. The CDR3 runs to 19 residues. CDR3 sequence: CASSAPGLAGGGSYNEQFF. CDR3 nucleotides: TGTGCCAGCAGCGCACCGGGACTAGCGGGGGGTGGGTCCTACAATGAGCAGTTCTTC.

The chain employs TRBV28 and TRBJ1-1, with D unclear. Germline assignment: CDR1 MDHEN and CDR2 SYDVKM. V lost 3 bases, J lost 1 base, and 12 bases lay in between. The CDR3 totals 15 residues. CDR3 loop: CASSFSGFTNTEAFF. The CDR3 DNA follows: TGTGCCAGCAGTTTTTCCGGGTTTACGAACACTGAAGCTTTCTTT.

The table lists this clone with a count of one. Other DNA sequences in this specimen translate into the identical CDR3. The V gene is TRBV7-3, the J gene TRBJ1-6; 8 bases line up with TRBD1. CDR1 and CDR2 (germline): SGHTA, FQGTGA. This CDR3 is 17 amino acids long. J gave up 8 bases and V 4 bases, and 13 bases lay outside the gene matches. DNA of the CDR3: TGTGCCAGCAGCTCCACCGGGGGACAGGCAGGTTATTCACCCCTCCACTTT. Translating gives CASSSTGGQAGYSPLHF.

The genes are TRBV28 and TRBJ2-7; the D gene is possibly TRBD1 (5 bases). The CDR3 sequence is 14 residues long. CDR1 is MDHEN, CDR2 SYDVKM, per germline. With 5 bases removed from V and 3 bases from J, the gap between germline ends came to 14 bases. DNA of the CDR3: TGTGCCAGCAGTGCGCCAGGGTCTCGCTACGAGCAGTACTTC. Protein product: CASSAPGSRYEQYF.